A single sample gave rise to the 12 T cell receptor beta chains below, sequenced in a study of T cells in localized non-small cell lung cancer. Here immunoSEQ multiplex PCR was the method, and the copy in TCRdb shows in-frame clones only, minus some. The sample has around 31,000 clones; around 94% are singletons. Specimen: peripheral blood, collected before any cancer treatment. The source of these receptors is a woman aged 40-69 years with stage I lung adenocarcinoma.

In DNA form, the CDR3 reads TGCAGCGGATCGGACAGTAACTATGGCTACACCTTC. Protein product: CSGSDSNYGYTF. This chain connects TRBV29-1 to TRBJ1-2; TRBD1 might be the D (6 bases). This CDR3 has 12 residues. Germline-derived CDR1 and CDR2 are SQVTM and ANQGSEA. Trimming took 7 bases from V and 1 from J, leaving 10 bases between them.

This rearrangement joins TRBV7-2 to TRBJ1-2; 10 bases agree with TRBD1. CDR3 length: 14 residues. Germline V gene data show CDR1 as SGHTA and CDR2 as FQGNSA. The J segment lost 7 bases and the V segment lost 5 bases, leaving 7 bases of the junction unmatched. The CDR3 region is CASSPRQGAPGYTF. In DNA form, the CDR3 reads TGTGCCAGCAGCCCCAGACAGGGGGCGCCTGGCTACACCTTC.

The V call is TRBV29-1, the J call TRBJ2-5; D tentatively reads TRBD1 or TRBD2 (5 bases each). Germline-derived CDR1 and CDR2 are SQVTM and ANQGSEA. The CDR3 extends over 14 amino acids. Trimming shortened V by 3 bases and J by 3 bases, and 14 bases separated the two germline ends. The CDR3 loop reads CSVEALRGEETQYF. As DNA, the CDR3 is TGCAGCGTTGAGGCCCTAAGAGGGGAAGAGACCCAGTACTTC.

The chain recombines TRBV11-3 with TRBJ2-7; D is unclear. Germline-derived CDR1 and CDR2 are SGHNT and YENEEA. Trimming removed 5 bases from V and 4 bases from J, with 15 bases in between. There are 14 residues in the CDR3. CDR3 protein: CASSPGSERYEQYF. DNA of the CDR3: TGTGCCAGCAGCCCCGGGTCCGAAAGGTACGAGCAGTACTTC.

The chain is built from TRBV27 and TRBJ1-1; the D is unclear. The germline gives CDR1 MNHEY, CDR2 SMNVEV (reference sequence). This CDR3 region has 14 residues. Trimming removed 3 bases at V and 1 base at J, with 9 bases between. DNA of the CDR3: TGTGCCAGCAGTTTTGGCAGCCCGAACACTGAAGCTTTCTTT. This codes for CASSFGSPNTEAFF.

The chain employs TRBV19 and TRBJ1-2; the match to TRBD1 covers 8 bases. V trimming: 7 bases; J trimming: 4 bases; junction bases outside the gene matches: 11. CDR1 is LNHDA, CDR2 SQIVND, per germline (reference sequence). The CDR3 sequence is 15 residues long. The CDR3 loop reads CASITIAGGAYGYTF. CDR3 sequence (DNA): TGTGCCAGTATAACCATCGCAGGGGGCGCCTATGGCTACACCTTC. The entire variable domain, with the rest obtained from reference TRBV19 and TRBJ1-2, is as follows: DGGITQSPKYLFRKEGQNVTLSCEQNLNHDAMYWYRQDPGQGLRLIYYSQIVNDFQKGDIAEGYSVSREKKESFPLTVTSAQKNPTAFYLCASITIAGGAYGYTFGSGTRLTVV.

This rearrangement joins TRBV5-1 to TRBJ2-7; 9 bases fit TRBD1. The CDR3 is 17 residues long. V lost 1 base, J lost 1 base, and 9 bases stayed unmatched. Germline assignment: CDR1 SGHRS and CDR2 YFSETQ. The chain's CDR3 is CASSLSGGGQGSYEQYF. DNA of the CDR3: TGCGCCAGCAGCTTGTCAGGAGGGGGACAGGGATCCTACGAGCAGTACTTC.

The CDR3 region is CASSYLRTGDSPLHF. DNA for the CDR3: TGTGCCAGCAGCTACCTCAGGACAGGGGATTCACCCCTCCACTTT. The chain recombines TRBV7-2 with TRBJ1-6; 9 nucleotides agree with TRBD1. Germline CDR1 and CDR2: SGHTA and FQGNSA. V gave up 4 bases and J gave up 8 bases; unmatched junction bases: 6. This CDR3 is built from 15 residues.

The CDR3 DNA reads TGTGCCAGCAGTTACTCGTCTGCCTTCGGTGAGCAGTTCTTC. This encodes CASSYSSAFGEQFF. The V call is TRBV6-5, the J call TRBJ2-1; no definite D call. The CDR3 has 14 amino acids. Trimming took off 0 bases at V and 9 bases at J, with 12 bases between the two ends. The V gene's germline CDR1 is MNHEY and CDR2 SVGAGI.

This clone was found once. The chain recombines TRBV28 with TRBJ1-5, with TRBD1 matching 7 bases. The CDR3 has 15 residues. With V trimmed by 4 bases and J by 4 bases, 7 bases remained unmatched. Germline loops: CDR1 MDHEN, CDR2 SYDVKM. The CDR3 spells CASSSLGQANQPQHF. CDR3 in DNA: TGTGCCAGCAGTTCCCTTGGACAGGCGAATCAGCCCCAGCATTTT.

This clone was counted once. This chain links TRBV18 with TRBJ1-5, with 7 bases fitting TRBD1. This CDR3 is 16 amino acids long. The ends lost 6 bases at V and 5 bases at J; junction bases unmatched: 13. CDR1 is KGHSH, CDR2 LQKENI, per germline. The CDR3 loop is CASSLGQVKLYQPQHF. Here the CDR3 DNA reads TGTGCCAGCTCCCTTGGACAGGTGAAGTTGTATCAGCCCCAGCATTTT.

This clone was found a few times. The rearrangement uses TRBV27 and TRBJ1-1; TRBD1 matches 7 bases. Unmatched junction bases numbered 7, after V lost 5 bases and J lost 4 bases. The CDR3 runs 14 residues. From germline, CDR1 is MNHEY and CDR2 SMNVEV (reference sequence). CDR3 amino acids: CASSPHRQGTEAFF. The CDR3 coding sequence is TGTGCCAGCAGTCCCCACCGACAGGGCACTGAAGCTTTCTTT.